Listed here are 27 T cell receptor beta chains from one sample, sequenced in a study of blood T cell repertoires in COVID-19. The assay was immunoSEQ multiplex PCR, and TCRdb's table has in-frame clones only and misses some. The sample has about 180,000 clones, approximately 92% seen once. Sequenced sample: PBMCs or T cells enriched from blood (not recorded which). All receptors come from a woman aged 40 to 50 with acute COVID-19.

The rearrangement joins TRBV27 to TRBJ1-3; 10 nucleotides line up with TRBD1. J gave up 3 bases and V 5 bases, and 7 bases lay outside the gene matches. The CDR3 is 16 residues long. CDR1 is MNHEY, CDR2 SMNVEV, per germline (reference sequence). The CDR3 DNA reads TGTGCCAGCAGTCCGACGACAGGGGGCTTTGGAAACACCATATATTTT. Its protein is CASSPTTGGFGNTIYF.

V usage is TRBV14 and J usage is TRBJ1-6; D is ambiguous. The CDR3 totals 15 residues. Germline V gene sequence: CDR1 SGHDN, CDR2 FVKESK. The V and J ends lost 0 bases and 6 bases respectively, with 9 bases between them. The DNA for the CDR3 is TGTGCCAGCAGCCAAGAACGGGGAGCTAATTCACCCCTCCACTTT. This codes for CASSQERGANSPLHF.

V gene TRBV12-3 or TRBV12-4 combines with J gene TRBJ1-1; D is unresolved. Between the trimmed V and J ends, which lost 1 base and 6 bases, there was a span of 9 bases. The CDR3 consists of 13 residues. This CDR3 is CASSLVGGAEAFF. CDR3 sequence (DNA): TGTGCCAGCAGTTTAGTGGGCGGGGCTGAAGCTTTCTTT.

The chain has TRBV6-6 and TRBJ1-6; TRBD1 is a possible D gene (6 bases). The germline CDR1 and CDR2 sequences are MNHNY and SVGAGI (reference sequence). V shed 5 bases and J shed 0 bases, with 20 bases lying between them. The CDR3 sequence is 19 residues long. The CDR3 DNA follows: TGTGCCAGCAGTCAACGAGGACAGACAACGAGCTCCTATAATTCACCCCTCCACTTT. Translated: CASSQRGQTTSSYNSPLHF.

In this sample, this clone turned up once. This chain uses TRBV28 with TRBJ2-1; no reliable D call. Germline CDR1 is MDHEN and CDR2 is SYDVKM. V was clipped by 6 bases and J by 0 bases, with 6 bases between them. This CDR3 has 13 amino acids. The DNA for the CDR3 is TGTGCCAGCAGCCCGTACTCCTACAATGAGCAGTTCTTC. Translated, it gives CASSPYSYNEQFF.

J is TRBJ2-1 and V is TRBV4-2, with TRBD2 identical over 7 bases. The CDR3 totals 14 residues. The germline CDR1 and CDR2 sequences are LGHNA and YNFKEQ. Trimming removed 1 base from V and 10 bases from J; junction bases left unmatched: 7. The CDR3 sequence: CASSQASSGKEQFF. The CDR3 DNA reads as TGTGCCAGCAGCCAAGCTTCTAGCGGCAAGGAGCAGTTCTTC.

This chain uses TRBV28 with TRBJ2-7, with 7 bases identical to TRBD1. V lost 3 bases to trimming and J lost 1 base; unmatched junction nucleotides: 6. Germline loops: CDR1 MDHEN, CDR2 SYDVKM. This CDR3 spans 15 amino acids. Written as DNA, the CDR3 is TGTGCCAGCAGTTTTTTGGACAGGCCTTCCTACGAGCAGTACTTC. It yields the protein CASSFLDRPSYEQYF.

This clone has a single count. At one end, the junction sequence differs from germline, possibly due to a read error. This rearrangement joins TRBV5-6 to TRBJ2-1; 11 bases map to TRBD2. CDR3 length equals 15 residues. CDR1 and CDR2 (germline): SGHDT, YYEEEE. The DNA for the CDR3 is TGTGCCAGCAGCTTGGATATTGGGACTAGCGGCCAGTTTGTCTTC. Amino acid sequence: CASSLDIGTSGQFVF.

The chain links TRBV12-5 to TRBJ2-4, with D unresolved. The CDR3 spans 14 residues. Germline-derived CDR1 and CDR2 are LGHNT and FRNRAP. V shed 1 base and J shed 8 bases, with 12 bases lying between them. The CDR3: CASGLGQFWDIQYF. CDR3 sequence (DNA): TGTGCTAGTGGTTTGGGACAATTTTGGGACATTCAGTACTTC.

V usage is TRBV25-1 and J usage is TRBJ1-5; D is possibly TRBD1 (6 bases). V lost 3 bases, J lost 6 bases, and 9 bases lay in between. Per germline, CDR1 MGHDK and CDR2 SYGVNS. The CDR3 contains 13 residues. This chain's CDR3 is CASSETGPQPQHF. CDR3 sequence (DNA): TGTGCCAGCAGTGAGACAGGCCCTCAGCCCCAGCATTTT.

The chain links TRBV5-4 to TRBJ1-1; no definite D call. From germline, CDR1 is SGHNT and CDR2 YYREEE (reference sequence). The CDR3 is 13 residues long. Between the trimmed V and J ends, which lost 4 bases and 5 bases, there was a span of 12 bases. CDR3 sequence reads: CASSPYRETEAFF. CDR3 nucleotide sequence: TGTGCCAGCAGCCCCTACCGGGAGACTGAAGCTTTCTTT.

This clone was seen only once. This chain joins TRBV27 and TRBJ1-1; a weak D match, TRBD1 (5 bases). Between the trimmed V and J ends, which lost 5 bases and 5 bases, there was a span of 18 bases. The length of the CDR3 is 15 residues. Per germline, CDR1 MNHEY and CDR2 SMNVEV (reference sequence). The CDR3 reads CASSLIGALGTEAFF. The DNA of the CDR3 is TGTGCCAGCAGTCTCATTGGGGCCCTGGGAACTGAAGCTTTCTTT.

This clone appeared a few times. The chain links TRBV19 to TRBJ1-5; the match to TRBD1 covers 9 bases. Germline CDR1 LNHDA, CDR2 SQIVND (reference sequence). V shed 6 bases and J 4 bases; nucleotides not matched to a gene: 7. The CDR3 has 15 residues. CDR3 in amino acids: CASRPGTGTNQPQHF. CDR3 coding DNA: TGTGCCAGTAGACCGGGGACAGGGACGAATCAGCCCCAGCATTTT.

The genes are TRBV30 and TRBJ2-3, with D possibly being TRBD1 (6 bases). There are 15 residues in the CDR3. Germline V gene sequence: CDR1 GTSNPN, CDR2 SVGIG (reference sequence). V lost 2 bases, J lost 6 bases, and 18 bases lay in between. The DNA of the CDR3 is TGTGCCTGGAGTAAAGGGGGTTCGGCCGATGATACGCAGTATTTT. It encodes CAWSKGGSADDTQYF. Combining the CDR3 with reference TRBV30 and TRBJ2-3 gives the whole variable domain SQTIHQWPATLVQPVGSPLSLECTVEGTSNPNLYWYRQAAGRGLQLLFYSVGIGQISSEVPQNLSASRPQDRQFILSSKKLLLSDSGFYLCAWSKGGSADDTQYFGPGTRLTVL.

The rearrangement joins TRBV7-9 to TRBJ2-7; D gene unclear. Germline V CDR1 and CDR2: SEHNR, FQNEAQ (reference sequence). Trimming stripped 6 bases from V and 0 bases from J, with 18 bases between. The CDR3 covers 16 residues. CDR3 sequence: CASRRWSSASSYEQYF. In DNA, the CDR3 is TGTGCCAGCAGGCGTTGGAGCTCGGCGAGCTCCTACGAGCAGTACTTC.

This clone was recorded only once. CDR3 region: CASSLGLGTGEEETQYF. CDR3 coding DNA: TGTGCCAGCAGCTTAGGTTTGGGGACAGGGGAAGAAGAGACCCAGTACTTC. This sequence joins TRBV7-3 and TRBJ2-5; 10 nucleotides agree with TRBD1. V dropped 2 bases and J dropped 3; count of bases not matched to a gene: 9. CDR1 and CDR2 from the germline V gene are SGHTA and FQGTGA. This CDR3 has 17 amino acids.

This sequence joins TRBV23-1 and TRBJ2-5; 9 bases are a match to TRBD1. TRBV23-1 is an open reading frame, and its role is uncertain. The CDR3 runs to 16 residues. The junction had 11 bases not matched to a gene; V was cut back by 5 bases and J by 4 bases. CDR3 in amino acids: CASSSSWDREAETQYF. In DNA, the CDR3 is TGCGCCAGCAGTTCCTCTTGGGACAGGGAGGCAGAGACCCAGTACTTC.

A few counts support this clone. The genes are TRBV11-3 and TRBJ2-2, with D hard to call. The CDR3 covers 16 residues. Per germline, CDR1 SGHNT and CDR2 YENEEA. Trimming took 5 bases from V and 2 from J, leaving 15 bases between them. In nucleotides, the CDR3 is TGTGCCAGCAGCAACCCCGCCGACACTAACACCGGGGAGCTGTTTTTT. Amino acids: CASSNPADTNTGELFF.

The DNA for the CDR3 is TGTGCCAGCAGCTTATCAGCAGGGGGCTCCGAGCAGTACTTC. It encodes CASSLSAGGSEQYF. J is TRBJ2-7 and V is TRBV7-2, with 8 bases aligning to TRBD1. CDR1 and CDR2 (germline): SGHTA, FQGNSA. This CDR3 has 14 amino acids. J gave up 6 bases and V 2 bases, and 6 bases lay outside the gene matches.

This clone was seen just once. The rearrangement links TRBV10-3 to TRBJ2-2; a possible D gene is TRBD2 (5 bases). Trimming pared 0 bases from V and 6 bases from J, leaving 8 bases between. CDR3 length equals 14 residues. Germline V gives CDR1 ENHRY, CDR2 SYGVKD. Here the CDR3 reads CAISESEAAGELFF. The CDR3 coding sequence is TGTGCCATCAGTGAGTCGGAGGCGGCCGGGGAGCTGTTTTTT.

The chain uses TRBV5-1 and TRBJ1-2; TRBD1 might be the D (6 bases). V lost 4 bases and J lost 5, with 12 bases in between. Germline V gene data show CDR1 as SGHRS and CDR2 as YFSETQ. The CDR3 sequence is 13 residues long. The CDR3 bases are TGCGCCAGCAGCCCACAGGGTGGGTATGGCTACACCTTC. Its protein is CASSPQGGYGYTF.

J is TRBJ1-1 and V is TRBV28; D perhaps matches TRBD1 (5 bases). Germline CDR1 reads MDHEN; CDR2 reads SYDVKM. V was trimmed by 5 bases and J by 1 base, leaving 11 bases between them. The CDR3 totals 14 residues. Written as DNA, the CDR3 is TGTGCCAGCAGTATCAGACAGCGGAACACTGAAGCTTTCTTT. This sequence encodes CASSIRQRNTEAFF. The full variable domain, in which reference TRBV28 and TRBJ1-1 provide the parts outside the CDR3, is DVKVTQSSRYLVKRTGEKVFLECVQDMDHENMFWYRQDPGLGLRLIYFSYDVKMKEKGDIPEGYSVSREKKERFSLILESASTNQTSMYLCASSIRQRNTEAFFGQGTRLTVV.

Only one count was recorded for this clone. The chain joins TRBV7-2 to TRBJ2-2; no firm D call. CDR1 SGHTA and CDR2 FQGNSA come from the germline V gene. The CDR3 length is 13 residues. V was shortened by 3 bases and J by 7 bases, with 9 bases between the two germline ends. CDR3 coding DNA: TGTGCCAGCAGCTTGGCATACGACGGGGAGCTGTTTTTT. Its translation: CASSLAYDGELFF.

This rearrangement joins TRBV5-4 to TRBJ2-1, with TRBD2 identical over 8 bases. Germline CDR1 and CDR2: SGHNT and YYREEE (reference sequence). This CDR3 is built from 16 residues. The junction had 9 bases not matched to a gene; V was cut back by 4 bases and J by 3 bases. This CDR3 is CASSPSGGEDYNEQFF. The CDR3, as DNA: TGTGCCAGCAGCCCCTCCGGGGGGGAGGACTACAATGAGCAGTTCTTC.

V usage is TRBV13 and J usage is TRBJ2-5, with 7 bases that match TRBD1. The germline CDR1 and CDR2 sequences are PRHDT and FYEKMQ (reference sequence). With 4 bases clipped from V and 1 base from J, the junction kept 6 bases outside the gene matches. This CDR3 is 15 amino acids long. The CDR3 bases are TGTGCCAGCAGCTCCCGGACAGGCCTCCAAGAGACCCAGTACTTC. Encoded protein: CASSSRTGLQETQYF. The complete variable domain, with remaining parts taken from reference TRBV13 and TRBJ2-5, reads AAGVIQSPRHLIKEKRETATLKCYPIPRHDTVYWYQQGPGQDPQFLISFYEKMQSDKGSIPDRFSAQQFSDYHSELNMSSLELGDSALYFCASSSRTGLQETQYFGPGTRLLVL.

V is TRBV30 and J is TRBJ1-1; D perhaps matches TRBD1 (6 bases). The CDR3 spans 13 residues. V was clipped by 0 bases and J by 11 bases, with 16 bases between them. Germline loops: CDR1 GTSNPN, CDR2 SVGIG (reference sequence). DNA of the CDR3: TGTGCCTGGAGTGTAAGGGGGACCGTCCTGGCTTTCTTT. Translation: CAWSVRGTVLAFF.

This clone has just one count. The chain couples TRBV12-1 to TRBJ2-5; the table assigns TRBD2, which was not confirmed against the DNA. TRBV12-1 is reported as a pseudogene. There are 13 residues in the CDR3. The CDR3: CASSFVRGETQYF. For the CDR3, the DNA is TGTGCCAGCAGCTTTGTGAGAGGAGAGACCCAGTACTTC.